This T cell receptor beta chain was documented in a study of persistence of HIV-infected CD4 T cells. Study context: Isolated cells were CMV- and HIV-1 Gag-responding CD4+ T cells.

The immunoSEQ assay was version 4, run in survey mode. Data came from immunoSEQ multiplex PCR; TCRdb stores just in-frame clones and leaves some out. Found here are tens of thousands of clones, 65% to 90% of them singletons; the top ten hold about 0.83%. Cells were stimulated with CMV-infected fibroblast lysates at roughly 10 ug/mL. Memory cells lacking CD40L and CD69 with high CD45RO were sorted. Suppressive ART was started during chronic HIV-1 infection in these adults. In regard to this clone: The antigen is unknown.

Germline V gene lookup returns CDR1 SGHRS and CDR2 YFSETQ. The CDR3 length is 15 residues. The V end lost 0 bases, the J end lost 5 bases, and 14 bases lay between the germline ends. This clonotype originated in an adult man with HIV who was CMV-seropositive. This chain joins TRBV5-1 and TRBJ1-1; D is unclear. Sequenced material: CD4+ T cells sorted from PBMCs after roughly 17-hour stimulation, taken from a patient who received antiretroviral therapy. The CDR3 loop reads CASSLANILSTEAFF. In nucleotides, the CDR3 is TGCGCCAGCAGCTTGGCCAACATACTAAGTACTGAAGCTTTCTTT.